This T cell receptor beta chain appears in the sequencing data of a study of T-cell reconstitution after alpha-beta-depleted transplantation in children. During its preparation, the TCRbeta library received unique molecular identifiers. TCRdb redid the calling of the PCR reads with MiXCR, one entry per CDR3 protein. The sample holds roughly 350,000 distinct CDR3 sequences, 9% to 12% seen once. The germline CDR1 and CDR2 sequences are SGDLS and YYNGEE. CDR3 size: 15 residues. V lost 4 bases and J lost 2, with 14 bases in between. This clonotype originated in a human donor who donated a stem cell graft to a child with acute lymphoblastic leukemia. V usage is TRBV9 and J usage is TRBJ2-3; a possible D gene is TRBD1 (6 bases). The source was PBMCs from the stem cell graft donor, collected from the stem cell graft. The CDR3 loop reads CASSPGDFYTDTQYF. The CDR3 DNA reads as TGTGCCAGCAGCCCAGGGGATTTCTACACAGATACGCAGTATTTT. Filled out from reference TRBV9 and TRBJ2-3, the complete variable domain reads DSGVTQTPKHLITATGQRVTLRCSPRSGDLSVYWYQQSLDQGLQFLIQYYNGEERAKGNILERFSAQQFPDLHSELNLSSLELGDSALYFCASSPGDFYTDTQYFGPGTRLTVL.